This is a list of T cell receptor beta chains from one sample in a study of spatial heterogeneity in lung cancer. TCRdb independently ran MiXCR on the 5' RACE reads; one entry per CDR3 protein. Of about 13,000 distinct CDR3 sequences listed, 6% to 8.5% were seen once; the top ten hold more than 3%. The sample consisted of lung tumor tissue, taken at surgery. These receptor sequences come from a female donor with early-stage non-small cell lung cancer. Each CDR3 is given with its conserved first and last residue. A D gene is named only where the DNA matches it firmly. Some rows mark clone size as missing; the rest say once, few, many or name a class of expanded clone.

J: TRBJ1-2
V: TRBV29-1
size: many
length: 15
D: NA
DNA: TGCAGCGTTGAAAGGGGGATTCTATTTAACTATGGCTACACCTTC
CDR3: CSVERGILFNYGYTF

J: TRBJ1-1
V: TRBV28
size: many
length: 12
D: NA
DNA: TGTGCCAGCAGTTCCCGGGGATCTGAAGCTTTCTTT
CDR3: CASSSRGSEAFF

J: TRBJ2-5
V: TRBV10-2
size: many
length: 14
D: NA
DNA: TGCGCCAGCAGAGTTAGCTTAGGGGTAGAGACCCAGTACTTC
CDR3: CASRVSLGVETQYF

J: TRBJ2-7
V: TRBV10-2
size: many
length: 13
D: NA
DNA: TGCGCCAGCGGGGGGGGGGCCACCTACGAGCAGTACTTC
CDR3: CASGGGATYEQYF

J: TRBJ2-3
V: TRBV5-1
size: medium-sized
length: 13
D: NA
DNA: TGCGCCAGCAGCGAGGGACCGCCGGATACGCAGTATTTT
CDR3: CASSEGPPDTQYF

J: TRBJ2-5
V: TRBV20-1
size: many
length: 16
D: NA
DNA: TGCAGTGCTAGGGGTGGGGAGAGACTAGTATCTGAGACCCAGTACTTC
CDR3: CSARGGERLVSETQYF

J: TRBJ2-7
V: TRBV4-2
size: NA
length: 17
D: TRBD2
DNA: TGTGCCAGCAGCCAAGATAATACAGCGGGAGGGGCCTACGAGCAGTACTTC
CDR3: CASSQDNTAGGAYEQYF

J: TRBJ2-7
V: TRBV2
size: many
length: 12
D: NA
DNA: TGTGCCACCTTAGGACTTTTGAACGAGCAGTACTTC
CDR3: CATLGLLNEQYF

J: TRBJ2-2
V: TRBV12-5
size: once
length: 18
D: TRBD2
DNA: TGTGCTAGTGGTTTGTGGGATGGACTAGCGGGAGACACCGGGGAGCTGTTTTTT
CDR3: CASGLWDGLAGDTGELFF

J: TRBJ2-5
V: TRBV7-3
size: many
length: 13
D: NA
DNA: TGTGCCAGCAGCTTAAATGAGGGGGGGACCCAGTACTTC
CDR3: CASSLNEGGTQYF

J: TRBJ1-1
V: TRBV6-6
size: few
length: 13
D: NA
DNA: TGTGCCAGCAGTTCGAGGGCGGGAACTGAAGCTTTCTTT
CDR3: CASSSRAGTEAFF

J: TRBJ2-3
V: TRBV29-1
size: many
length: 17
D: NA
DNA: TGCAGCGTTGAAGATCGGGGAAAGGGTCCTAACACAGATACGCAGTATTTT
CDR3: CSVEDRGKGPNTDTQYF

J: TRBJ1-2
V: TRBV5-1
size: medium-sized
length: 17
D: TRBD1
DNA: TGCGCCAGCAGCCTCGTAACCGGGACAGGGAATCACTATGGCTACACCTTC
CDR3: CASSLVTGTGNHYGYTF

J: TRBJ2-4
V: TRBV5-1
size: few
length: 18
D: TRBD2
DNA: TGCGCCAGCAGCTTGGGCCAAAGAGCGGGAGGGCGAGAAAACATTCAGTACTTC
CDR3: CASSLGQRAGGRENIQYF

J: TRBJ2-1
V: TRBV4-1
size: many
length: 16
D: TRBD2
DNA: TGCGCCAGCAGCCAAGATCCGCGGGAGGGCTACAATGAGCAGTTCTTC
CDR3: CASSQDPREGYNEQFF

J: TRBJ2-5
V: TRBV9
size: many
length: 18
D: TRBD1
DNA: TGTGCCAGCAGCGCCGAACTCCGCGGGACAGGGATACAAGAGACCCAGTACTTC
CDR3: CASSAELRGTGIQETQYF

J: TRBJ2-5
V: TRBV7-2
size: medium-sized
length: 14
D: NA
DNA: TGTGCCAGCAGCTTAGATCAGAGACGTGAGACCCAGTACTTC
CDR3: CASSLDQRRETQYF

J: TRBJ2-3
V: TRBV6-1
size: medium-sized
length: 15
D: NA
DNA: TGTGCCAGCAGGGATATAATAAAGAGCACAGATACGCAGTATTTT
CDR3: CASRDIIKSTDTQYF

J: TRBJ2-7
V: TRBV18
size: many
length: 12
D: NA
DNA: TGTGCCAGCTCATCCCCTGGCGCAGAGCAGTACTTC
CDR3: CASSSPGAEQYF

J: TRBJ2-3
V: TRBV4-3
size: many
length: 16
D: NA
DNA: TGCGCCAGCAGCCCCGACTCCTTGCTTCGGGGAGATACGCAGTATTTT
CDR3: CASSPDSLLRGDTQYF

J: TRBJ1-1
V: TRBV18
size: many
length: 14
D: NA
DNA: TGTGCCAGCTCACCGTACGCGACGAACACTGAAGCTTTCTTT
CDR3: CASSPYATNTEAFF

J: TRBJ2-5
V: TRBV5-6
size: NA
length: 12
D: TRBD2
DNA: TGTGCCAGCAGCGCGGGAGGAGCGACCCAGTACTTC
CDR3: CASSAGGATQYF

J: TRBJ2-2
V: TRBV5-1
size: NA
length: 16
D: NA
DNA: TGCGCCAGCAGCTTGTGGACCACGCGGAGGTCCGGGGAGCTGTTTTTT
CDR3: CASSLWTTRRSGELFF